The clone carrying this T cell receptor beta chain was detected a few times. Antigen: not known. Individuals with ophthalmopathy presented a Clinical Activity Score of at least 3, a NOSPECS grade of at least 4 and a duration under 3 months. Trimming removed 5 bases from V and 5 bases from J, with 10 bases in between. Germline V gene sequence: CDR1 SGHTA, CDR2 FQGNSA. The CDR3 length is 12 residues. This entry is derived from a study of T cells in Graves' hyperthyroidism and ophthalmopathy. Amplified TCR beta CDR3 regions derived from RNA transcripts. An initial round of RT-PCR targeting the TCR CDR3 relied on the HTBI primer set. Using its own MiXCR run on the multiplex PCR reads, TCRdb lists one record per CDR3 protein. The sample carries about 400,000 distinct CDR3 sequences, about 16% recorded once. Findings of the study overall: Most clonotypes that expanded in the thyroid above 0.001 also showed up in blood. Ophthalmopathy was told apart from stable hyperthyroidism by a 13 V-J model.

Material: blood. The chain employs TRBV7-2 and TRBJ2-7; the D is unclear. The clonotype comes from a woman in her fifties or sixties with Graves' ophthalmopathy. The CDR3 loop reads CASSPMSHEQYF. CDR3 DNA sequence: TGTGCCAGCAGCCCCATGAGCCACGAGCAGTACTTC.